These T cell receptor beta chains were read from a single sample in a study of CD8 T cells in Susac syndrome. TCRdb re-called the immunoSEQ multiplex PCR reads with MiXCR, one entry per CDR3 protein. The sample yields roughly 180,000 distinct CDR3 sequences, about 94% seen once. The sequenced material came from CD4+ T cells from PBMCs. These receptors all come from a human donor in good health. The CDR3 runs from the conserved cysteine through the conserved F or W. D genes are given only for firm matches. Not all rows give a size; the values are once, few, many and, for expanded clones, a class.

TRBV29-1	.	12	.	TRBJ2-7	CSVVRDYSEQYF	TGCAGCGTTGTAAGGGATTATTCCGAGCAGTACTTC
TRBV27	once	16	TRBD1	TRBJ1-5	CASSHRTGALNQPQHF	TGTGCCAGCAGTCATAGGACAGGGGCCCTCAATCAGCCCCAGCATTTT
TRBV29-1	.	13	TRBD2	TRBJ2-1	CSVRTSSSGEQFF	TGCAGCGTAAGGACTAGTTCCTCGGGTGAGCAGTTCTTC
TRBV19	.	14	TRBD1	TRBJ2-1	CASSRTGAYNEQFF	TGTGCCAGTAGTAGGACAGGAGCATACAATGAGCAGTTCTTC
TRBV20-1	.	12	.	TRBJ2-1	CSARPTYSEQFF	TGCAGTGCTAGACCCACCTACTCTGAGCAGTTCTTC
TRBV6-5	few	14	.	TRBJ2-3	CASSRGTSTDTQYF	TGTGCCAGCAGCCGCGGGACCTCCACAGATACGCAGTATTTT
TRBV11-1	.	14	.	TRBJ2-7	CASSLERRSNEQYF	TGTGCCAGCAGCTTAGAAAGGCGGTCCAACGAGCAGTACTTC
TRBV11-2	.	21	TRBD2	TRBJ2-1	CASSFYPARLAGGTAYNEQFF	TGTGCCAGCAGCTTTTACCCGGCCCGACTAGCGGGAGGTACGGCCTACAATGAGCAGTTCTTC
TRBV20-1	.	13	TRBD1	TRBJ2-7	CSAYRGEKYEQYF	TGCAGTGCTTACAGGGGCGAGAAGTACGAGCAGTACTTC
TRBV6-2/TRBV6-3	.	17	TRBD1	TRBJ1-1	CASSSRQGGQPNTEAFF	TGTGCCAGCAGTTCCCGACAGGGAGGACAACCGAACACTGAAGCTTTCTTT
TRBV20-1	once	14	TRBD2	TRBJ2-3	CSASSGRGTDTQYF	TGCAGTGCTTCTAGCGGGAGGGGGACAGATACGCAGTATTTT
TRBV7-9	.	14	.	TRBJ2-7	CASRDLGGSYEQYF	TGTGCCAGCAGGGACCTGGGGGGCTCCTACGAGCAGTACTTC
TRBV18	.	13	.	TRBJ2-7	CASSPPQGWEQYF	TGTGCCAGCTCACCACCGCAGGGATGGGAGCAGTACTTC
TRBV9	.	13	.	TRBJ2-2	CASSAQNTGELFF	TGTGCCAGCAGCGCCCAAAACACCGGGGAGCTGTTTTTT
TRBV20-1	.	15	TRBD2	TRBJ2-1	CSAPQTSGGFSEQFF	TGCAGTGCTCCCCAGACTAGCGGGGGGTTTAGCGAGCAGTTCTTC
TRBV7-8	.	14	.	TRBJ2-1	CASSLPGVYNEQFF	TGTGCCAGCAGCCTACCGGGGGTATACAATGAGCAGTTCTTC
TRBV27	.	15	.	TRBJ1-4	CASSLLPGLQEKLFF	TGTGCCAGCAGTTTACTACCGGGACTCCAGGAAAAACTGTTTTTT
TRBV7-2	few	15	TRBD2	TRBJ2-7	CASSVTSGSTYEQYF	TGTGCCAGCAGCGTTACTAGCGGGAGTACCTACGAGCAGTACTTC
TRBV20-1	.	14	TRBD2	TRBJ2-1	CSARSSGVYNEQFF	TGCAGTGCTAGATCCAGCGGGGTCTACAATGAGCAGTTCTTC
TRBV3-1	.	14	TRBD2	TRBJ2-5	CASSPTSGEETQYF	TGTGCCAGCAGCCCGACTAGCGGGGAAGAGACCCAGTACTTC
TRBV4-3	.	12	.	TRBJ1-1	CASSQAAGGAFF	TGCGCCAGCAGCCAAGCTGCAGGAGGAGCTTTCTTT
TRBV15	.	15	.	TRBJ2-5	CATSRDGAAAETQYF	TGTGCCACCAGCAGAGATGGGGCCGCGGCGGAGACCCAGTACTTC
TRBV11-2	once	15	.	TRBJ1-2	CASSLAGGRSYGYTF	TGTGCCAGCAGCCTGGCTGGAGGGAGGAGTTATGGCTACACCTTC
TRBV7-2	.	15	.	TRBJ1-2	CASSHPGGDNYGYTF	TGTGCCAGCAGCCATCCGGGGGGGGATAACTATGGCTACACCTTC
TRBV30	.	14	.	TRBJ1-2	CAWSVSRYNYGYTF	TGTGCCTGGAGTGTATCCAGGTACAACTATGGCTACACCTTC
TRBV20-1	.	15	TRBD2	TRBJ2-2	CSTTGLAGENGELFF	TGCAGTACTACCGGACTAGCGGGAGAAAACGGGGAGCTGTTTTTT
TRBV5-4	.	15	TRBD2	TRBJ2-2	CASSRGLAGSGELFF	TGTGCCAGCAGCCGCGGACTAGCGGGAAGTGGGGAGCTGTTTTTT
TRBV7-9	.	16	TRBD1	TRBJ1-4	CASSTASGTGDEKLFF	TGTGCCAGCAGCACAGCGTCCGGGACAGGGGATGAAAAACTGTTTTTT
TRBV28	.	19	TRBD2	TRBJ2-3	CASSSWTSGAHISTDTQYF	TGTGCCAGCAGTTCCTGGACTAGCGGGGCCCATATTAGCACAGATACGCAGTATTTT
TRBV9	.	11	.	TRBJ2-7	CASSADREQYF	TGTGCCAGCAGCGCAGATCGGGAGCAGTACTTC
TRBV20-1	.	15	.	TRBJ2-3	CSARLATTSPDTQYF	TGCAGTGCTAGACTAGCGACAACCTCCCCAGATACGCAGTATTTT
TRBV15	.	17	TRBD1	TRBJ2-6	CATSRDGQGLGANVLTF	TGTGCCACCAGCAGGGACGGACAGGGTCTTGGGGCCAACGTCCTGACTTTC
TRBV29-1	.	13	.	TRBJ2-3	CSVGAFSTDTQYF	TGCAGCGTTGGGGCGTTTAGCACAGATACGCAGTATTTT
TRBV20-1	.	11	.	TRBJ2-7	CSATLKGEQYF	TGCAGTGCTACCCTAAAAGGGGAGCAGTACTTC
TRBV29-1	.	13	.	TRBJ1-1	CSAKKGGDTEAFF	TGCAGCGCTAAAAAGGGGGGTGACACTGAAGCTTTCTTT
TRBV24-1	.	15	TRBD1	TRBJ2-1	CATSRRDRDLDEQFF	TGTGCCACCAGTAGGCGGGACAGGGATCTCGATGAGCAGTTCTTC
TRBV5-1	.	11	.	TRBJ2-7	CASAENYEQYF	TGCGCCAGCGCTGAAAACTACGAGCAGTACTTC
TRBV29-1	.	20	TRBD2	TRBJ2-7	CSVTKVGRAGGPIMSYEQYF	TGCAGCGTTACTAAGGTAGGAAGAGCGGGAGGGCCCATCATGTCCTACGAGCAGTACTTC
TRBV4-3	.	13	.	TRBJ2-7	CASSQDLSYEQYF	TGCGCCAGCAGCCAAGATCTGTCCTACGAGCAGTACTTC
TRBV29-1	.	14	.	TRBJ2-1	CSAGAGYSYNEQFF	TGCAGCGCTGGGGCAGGGTATTCCTACAATGAGCAGTTCTTC
TRBV12-3/TRBV12-4	.	14	TRBD1	TRBJ2-5	CASSLGDRQETQYF	TGTGCCAGCAGTTTGGGGGACAGACAAGAGACCCAGTACTTC